The sequence of this T cell receptor beta chain was determined in a study of blood T cell repertoires in COVID-19. Turning to the study itself: Specimens from acute and convalescent COVID-19 originated in the United States, Italy and Spain. Sources were T cells, B-cell-depleted T cells, or PBMCs; the material itself was cDNA or gDNA.

Seattle participants joined during active infection and were tracked over time. Original processing notes: Reference gene primers were amplified, and this amplification served to estimate nucleated cell counts. Sequenced by immunoSEQ multiplex PCR; TCRdb stores in-frame clones only, minus some. The V and J calls and clone size come from that table; D and trimming were worked out from the DNA. Of about 170,000 clones in the sample, almost 85% were seen once. The V and J ends lost 5 bases and 6 bases respectively, with 11 bases between them. The CDR3 sequence is 12 residues long. Germline CDR1 and CDR2: SGHAT and FQNNGV.

This chain uses TRBV11-2 with TRBJ2-7; no clear D gene. What was sequenced was peripheral blood. This sequence originates from a woman of 80 years or more with COVID-19, enrolled during active disease. CDR3 sequence: CASSDQWSEQYF. The CDR3 nucleotides are TGTGCCAGCAGCGATCAGTGGAGCGAGCAGTACTTC.